The 31 T cell receptor beta chains below come from one sample, sequenced in a study of blood T cell repertoires in COVID-19. The assay was immunoSEQ multiplex PCR, and TCRdb's table has in-frame clones only and misses some. The sample lists some 220,000 clones; 84% were seen once. The sample taken for sequencing was peripheral blood. The receptors were gathered from a woman aged 60-75 years with acute or convalescent COVID-19.

The rearrangement uses TRBV2 and TRBJ2-1; 7 bases line up with TRBD1. With V trimmed by 7 bases and J by 5 bases, 8 bases remained unmatched. CDR3 length: 14 residues. Germline assignment: CDR1 SNHLY and CDR2 FYNNEI. The CDR3 bases are TGTGCCAGCACCCACAGGGGAATAGACAATGAGCAGTTCTTC. Residues: CASTHRGIDNEQFF.

This rearrangement joins TRBV9 to TRBJ2-3; 10 bases line up with TRBD1. Germline V gene data show CDR1 as SGDLS and CDR2 as YYNGEE. V was clipped by 4 bases and J by 4 bases; unmatched bases: 12. The CDR3 contains 17 residues. CDR3 sequence reads: CASSTGTGDFLADTQYF. The CDR3 coding sequence is TGTGCCAGCAGCACTGGGACAGGGGATTTTTTAGCAGATACGCAGTATTTT.

The V gene is TRBV7-8, the J gene TRBJ2-3, with 10 positions matching TRBD2. V was pared by 2 bases and J by 1 base, with 3 bases of the junction left unmatched. Germline V gene sequence: CDR1 SGHVS, CDR2 FQNEAQ. The CDR3 is 16 amino acids. As DNA, the CDR3 is TGTGCCAGCAGCTTACCTACTAGCGGGGGCACAGATACGCAGTATTTT. Residues: CASSLPTSGGTDTQYF.

V usage is TRBV15 and J usage is TRBJ2-1; D is uncertain. V was trimmed by 3 bases and J by 7 bases, leaving 4 bases between them. The V gene's germline CDR1 is LNHNV and CDR2 YYDKDF (reference sequence). The CDR3 runs 11 residues. The CDR3 here is CATSRRNEQFF. CDR3 DNA: TGTGCCACCAGCAGGAGGAATGAGCAGTTCTTC.

The genes are TRBV30 and TRBJ2-1; TRBD1 matches 8 bases. Germline-derived CDR1 and CDR2 are GTSNPN and SVGIG (reference sequence). V was pared by 2 bases and J by 9 bases, with 6 bases of the junction left unmatched. The length of the CDR3 is 13 residues. As DNA, the CDR3 is TGTGCCTGGAGTCCCGGACAGGGCGCTGAGCAGTTCTTC. Its translation: CAWSPGQGAEQFF.

The chain has TRBV6-1 and TRBJ1-3; D gene ambiguous. Deletions cut 2 bases from V and 0 bases from J, with 8 bases between. This CDR3 is built from 15 residues. Per the germline V gene, CDR1 is MNHNS and CDR2 is SASEGT. In DNA, the CDR3 is TGTGCCAGCAGTGAAATTCGGAGCTCTGGAAACACCATATATTTT. This encodes CASSEIRSSGNTIYF.

The chain links TRBV4-1 to TRBJ2-1, with 7 bases fitting TRBD1. Germline CDR1 MGHRA, CDR2 YSYEKL. V gave up 4 bases and J gave up 9 bases; unmatched junction bases: 12. This CDR3 spans 15 amino acids. DNA for the CDR3: TGCGCCAGCAGCCCCGCCGGGACAGTGTTCGGTGAGCAGTTCTTC. It is translated as CASSPAGTVFGEQFF.

J is TRBJ1-1 and V is TRBV12-3 or TRBV12-4, with D possibly being TRBD1 (5 bases). CDR3 size: 12 residues. Deletions cut 6 bases from V and 10 bases from J, with 15 bases between. This CDR3 is CASSRSGAGAFF. CDR3 in DNA: TGTGCCAGCAGCAGGTCTGGGGCCGGAGCTTTCTTT.

V usage is TRBV15 and J usage is TRBJ1-5; D is possibly TRBD1 (6 bases). Between the trimmed V and J ends, which lost 1 base and 7 bases, there was a span of 14 bases. The CDR3 consists of 15 residues. CDR1 and CDR2 from the germline V gene are LNHNV and YYDKDF (reference sequence). CDR3 protein: CATSRGSEGGQPQHF. In DNA, the CDR3 is TGTGCCACCAGCAGAGGGTCAGAGGGGGGGCAGCCCCAGCATTTT. Based on the CDR3 plus reference TRBV15 and TRBJ1-5, the full variable domain is DAMVIQNPRYQVTQFGKPVTLSCSQTLNHNVMYWYQQKSSQAPKLLFHYYDKDFNNEADTPDNFQSRRPNTSFCFLDIRSPGLGDTAMYLCATSRGSEGGQPQHFGDGTRLSIL.

In its sample, this clone was seen once. The CDR3 region has the DNA TGTGCCAGCAGTTTAAGCTCCTCCAACATTCAGTACTTC. It is translated as CASSLSSSNIQYF. The V gene is TRBV27, the J gene TRBJ2-4; D remains ambiguous. The V gene's germline CDR1 is MNHEY and CDR2 SMNVEV (reference sequence). Trimming took 2 bases from V and 7 from J, leaving 9 bases between them. This CDR3 region has 13 residues.

The J gene is TRBJ1-3, the V gene TRBV10-3; D not certain. CDR3 length: 15 amino acids. Germline CDR1 reads ENHRY; CDR2 reads SYGVKD. V shed 3 bases and J shed 1 base, with 10 bases lying between them. This chain's CDR3 is CAISDPLLSGNTIYF. CDR3 sequence (DNA): TGTGCCATCAGTGATCCCCTTTTATCTGGAAACACCATATATTTT.

In this sample, this clone turned up a few times. The chain links TRBV30 to TRBJ1-6, with no clear D. Germline loops: CDR1 GTSNPN, CDR2 SVGIG (reference sequence). This CDR3 is 15 amino acids long. Trimming removed 3 bases at V and 7 bases at J, with 16 bases between. In DNA, the CDR3 is TGTGCCTGGAGCCTCAGACTCGGTACGAATTCACCCCTCCACTTT. Translation gives CAWSLRLGTNSPLHF. The variable domain in full, completed from reference TRBV30 and TRBJ1-6, reads SQTIHQWPATLVQPVGSPLSLECTVEGTSNPNLYWYRQAAGRGLQLLFYSVGIGQISSEVPQNLSASRPQDRQFILSSKKLLLSDSGFYLCAWSLRLGTNSPLHFGNGTRLTVT.

This rearrangement joins TRBV5-5 to TRBJ1-3; D is uncertain. CDR3 length: 19 residues. Germline V gene data show CDR1 as SGHKS and CDR2 as YYEKEE (reference sequence). With 0 bases removed from V and 2 bases from J, the gap between germline ends came to 21 bases. CDR3 nucleotides: TGTGCCAGCAGCTTGGCGCTACCAACCGGGAGAATGGCTGGAAACACCATATATTTT. Its translation is CASSLALPTGRMAGNTIYF.

This clone is a singleton in its sample. The V call is TRBV6-5, the J call TRBJ2-1; maybe TRBD1 (5 bases). V dropped 2 bases and J dropped 4 bases, with 9 bases sitting between them. The CDR3 extends over 14 amino acids. From germline, CDR1 is MNHEY and CDR2 SVGAGI. The CDR3 bases are TGTGCCAGCAGTTACGGGGCAGATTACAATGAGCAGTTCTTC. Its translation is CASSYGADYNEQFF.

The CDR3 coding sequence is TGTGCCTGGATCCCATTGGGTGGGGGGGTCTCTGAAGCTTTCTTT. It translates to CAWIPLGGGVSEAFF. This chain links TRBV30 with TRBJ1-1; TRBD1 is a possible D gene (5 bases). Germline values: CDR1 GTSNPN, CDR2 SVGIG (reference sequence). V lost 4 bases and J lost 6, with 21 bases in between. This CDR3 spans 15 amino acids.

This chain links TRBV5-8 with TRBJ1-6; D is uncertain. V dropped 1 base and J dropped 7 bases, with 9 bases sitting between them. The CDR3 has 14 residues. Germline values: CDR1 SGHTS, CDR2 YDEGEE. The CDR3 bases are TGTGCCAGCAGCTTGCTGGGAGAGAATTCACCCCTCCACTTT. This sequence encodes CASSLLGENSPLHF.

The J gene is TRBJ1-2, the V gene TRBV7-2, with D hard to call. This CDR3 region has 14 residues. The germline V gene has CDR1 SGHTA and CDR2 FQGNSA. With 2 bases removed from V and 3 bases from J, the gap between germline ends came to 10 bases. The CDR3 sequence: CASSLIAGDYGYTF. CDR3 DNA: TGTGCCAGCAGCTTAATCGCAGGCGACTATGGCTACACCTTC.

The J gene is TRBJ2-3, the V gene TRBV6-6, with 10 bases matching TRBD1. Germline V gene sequence: CDR1 MNHNY, CDR2 SVGAGI (reference sequence). V lost 10 bases, J lost 6 bases, and 7 bases stayed unmatched. The CDR3 has 13 residues. CDR3 sequence: CATSTGGLDTQYF. DNA for the CDR3: TGTGCCACCTCGACAGGGGGCCTGGATACGCAGTATTTT.

The chain couples TRBV19 to TRBJ1-6; TRBD1 aligns across 9 bases. Per germline, CDR1 LNHDA and CDR2 SQIVND (reference sequence). The CDR3 length is 17 residues. J lost 9 bases, V lost 4 bases, and 13 bases had no gene match. CDR3 sequence: CASSRGQGITSSSPLHF. CDR3 DNA: TGTGCCAGTAGTAGGGGACAGGGAATCACTTCGAGTTCACCCCTCCACTTT. The entire variable domain, with the rest obtained from reference TRBV19 and TRBJ1-6, is as follows: DGGITQSPKYLFRKEGQNVTLSCEQNLNHDAMYWYRQDPGQGLRLIYYSQIVNDFQKGDIAEGYSVSREKKESFPLTVTSAQKNPTAFYLCASSRGQGITSSSPLHFGNGTRLTVT.

The J gene is TRBJ1-2, the V gene TRBV7-2; the D is unclear. V shed 6 bases and J shed 13 bases, with 21 bases lying between them. Germline V gene data show CDR1 as SGHTA and CDR2 as FQGNSA. CDR3 length equals 13 residues. CDR3 in DNA: TGTGCCAGCAGACTAGGGAACAGCGGACCGCCCACCTTC. It translates to CASRLGNSGPPTF.

The gene calls are TRBV30 and TRBJ1-1; a weak D match, TRBD1 (5 bases). V lost 2 bases to trimming and J lost 11 bases, with 24 bases between them. Germline V gene lookup returns CDR1 GTSNPN and CDR2 SVGIG (reference sequence). The CDR3 sequence is 15 residues long. CDR3 in DNA: TGTGCCTGGAGTTTACAGGCCCCGCGCCTAAGTTCGGCTTTCTTT. It codes for CAWSLQAPRLSSAFF.

The V and J genes are TRBV2 and TRBJ2-2; TRBD2 is a possible D gene (6 bases). The CDR3 has 16 residues. Germline V gene lookup returns CDR1 SNHLY and CDR2 FYNNEI. V was trimmed by 7 bases and J by 0 bases, leaving 15 bases between them. The CDR3: CASTQGSGTNTGELFF. CDR3 nucleotides: TGTGCCAGCACCCAAGGTAGCGGTACGAACACCGGGGAGCTGTTTTTT.

V is TRBV7-9 and J is TRBJ2-7, with no clear D. Germline loops: CDR1 SEHNR, CDR2 FQNEAQ (reference sequence). The CDR3 length is 12 residues. V lost 6 bases and J 2 bases, leaving 8 bases between the germline ends. CDR3 region: CASSLTTYEQYF. The DNA for the CDR3 is TGTGCCAGCAGTTTAACTACCTACGAGCAGTACTTC.

The rearrangement uses TRBV6-5 and TRBJ1-5, with 8 bases that match TRBD1. The J segment lost 6 bases and the V segment lost 5 bases, leaving 9 bases of the junction unmatched. Germline CDR1 reads MNHEY; CDR2 reads SVGAGI. This CDR3 region has 15 residues. The DNA of the CDR3 is TGTGCCAGCAGTACCCGGACAGGGTTGAGTCAGCCCCAGCATTTT. This gives the protein CASSTRTGLSQPQHF.

The J gene is TRBJ2-1, the V gene TRBV11-3; 8 nucleotides line up with TRBD2. Losses at the gene ends were 5 bases for V and 8 bases for J; bases not matched to a gene: 11. The CDR3 is made up of 15 amino acids. Germline V gives CDR1 SGHNT, CDR2 YENEEA. The CDR3 nucleotides read TGTGCCAGCAGCCTTGGGGCGGGGGGCCTGGATGAGCAGTTCTTC. This sequence encodes CASSLGAGGLDEQFF.

This clone has just a few counts. The chain employs TRBV28 and TRBJ1-1, with a tentative D call TRBD1 (5 bases). CDR3 length: 16 amino acids. V gave up 7 bases and J gave up 3 bases, with 21 bases separating them. Per germline, CDR1 MDHEN and CDR2 SYDVKM. The CDR3 nucleotides read TGTGCCAGCACCGCTATAAGGGGTCTGAGAGACACTGAAGCTTTCTTT. Translating it yields CASTAIRGLRDTEAFF.

This clone was found a few times. The chain has TRBV7-2 and TRBJ1-1; D not certain. V lost 3 bases, J lost 8 bases, and 7 bases lay in between. The CDR3 length is 11 residues. Per the germline V gene, CDR1 is SGHTA and CDR2 is FQGNSA. The CDR3 DNA reads as TGTGCCAGCAGCTTCGGACTAGAAGCTTTCTTT. It codes for CASSFGLEAFF.

V and J are TRBV30 and TRBJ1-2; TRBD1 matches at 8 bases. From germline, CDR1 is GTSNPN and CDR2 SVGIG (reference sequence). Trimming at V came to 7 bases and at J to 8 bases, leaving 9 bases not matched to a gene. This CDR3 region has 12 residues. The CDR3: CASPTGGGGYTF. Here the CDR3 DNA reads TGTGCCTCACCAACAGGGGGGGGAGGCTACACCTTC.

The CDR3 nucleotides are TGTGCCAGCAGCACCCCACCGCCAGGGGCGACTAATTCACCCCTCCACTTT. This translates into CASSTPPPGATNSPLHF. The chain recombines TRBV5-6 with TRBJ1-6, with D maybe TRBD1 (6 bases). CDR1 and CDR2 from the germline V gene are SGHDT and YYEEEE. V lost 4 bases to trimming and J lost 6 bases, with 20 bases between them. The CDR3 runs to 17 residues. The entire variable domain, with the rest obtained from reference TRBV5-6 and TRBJ1-6, is as follows: DAGVTQSPTHLIKTRGQQVTLRCSPKSGHDTVSWYQQALGQGPQFIFQYYEEEERQRGNFPDRFSGHQFPNYSSELNVNALLLGDSALYLCASSTPPPGATNSPLHFGNGTRLTVT.

The chain joins TRBV5-4 to TRBJ2-7; D is unclear. The CDR3 totals 13 residues. Trimming removed 3 bases at V and 6 bases at J, with 13 bases between. Germline loops: CDR1 SGHNT, CDR2 YYREEE (reference sequence). CDR3 nucleotides: TGTGCCAGCAGCTGGCGCGGCCAGTTCGAGCAGTACTTC. Residues: CASSWRGQFEQYF.

This clone was seen a few times. The chain couples TRBV28 to TRBJ1-2; the D is unclear. The CDR3 contains 13 residues. Trimming shortened V by 2 bases and J by 2 bases, and 6 bases separated the two germline ends. Germline CDR1 is MDHEN and CDR2 is SYDVKM. CDR3 in amino acids: CASSLDGNYGYTF. DNA of the CDR3: TGTGCCAGCAGTTTAGACGGGAACTATGGCTACACCTTC.